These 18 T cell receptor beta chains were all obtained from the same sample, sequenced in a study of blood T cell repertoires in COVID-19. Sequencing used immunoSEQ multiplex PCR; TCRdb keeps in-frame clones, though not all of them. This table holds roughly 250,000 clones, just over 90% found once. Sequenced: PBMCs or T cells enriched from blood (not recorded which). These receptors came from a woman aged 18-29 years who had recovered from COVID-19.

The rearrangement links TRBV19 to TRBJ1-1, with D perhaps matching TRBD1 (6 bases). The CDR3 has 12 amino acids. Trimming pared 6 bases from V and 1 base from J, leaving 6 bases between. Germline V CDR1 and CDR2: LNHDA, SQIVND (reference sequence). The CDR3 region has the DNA TGTGCCAGTAGGACAGGGAACACTGAAGCTTTCTTT. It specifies CASRTGNTEAFF.

The CDR3 DNA reads TGTGCCAGCAGGTTAGGCAGGCTTAATGAAAAACTGTTTTTT. It codes for CASRLGRLNEKLFF. The rearrangement uses TRBV28 and TRBJ1-4; D remains unclear. CDR3 length: 14 amino acids. V gave up 6 bases and J gave up 4 bases, with 12 bases separating them. CDR1 and CDR2 from the germline V gene are MDHEN and SYDVKM.

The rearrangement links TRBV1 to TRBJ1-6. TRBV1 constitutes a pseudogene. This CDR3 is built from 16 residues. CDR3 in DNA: TGCACCAGCAGCCAAGAGCACCGGTTGTATAATTCACCCCTCCACTTT. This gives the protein CTSSQEHRLYNSPLHF.

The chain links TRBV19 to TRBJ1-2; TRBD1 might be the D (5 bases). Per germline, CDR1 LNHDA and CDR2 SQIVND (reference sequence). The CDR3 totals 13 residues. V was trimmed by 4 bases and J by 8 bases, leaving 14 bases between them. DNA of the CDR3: TGTGCCAGTAGTAAACAGGCTTCTGGCGGCTACACCTTC. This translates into CASSKQASGGYTF.

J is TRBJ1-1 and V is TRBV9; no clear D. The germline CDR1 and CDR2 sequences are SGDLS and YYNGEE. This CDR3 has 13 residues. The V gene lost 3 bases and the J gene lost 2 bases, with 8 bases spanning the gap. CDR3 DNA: TGTGCCAGCAGCGCCCTAGTAAACACTGAAGCTTTCTTT. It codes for CASSALVNTEAFF.

The DNA of the CDR3 is TGCGCCAGCAGCTTGCAACCTCGTTCTAGCGGGAGCTCCTACAATGAGCAGTTCTTC. Translating it yields CASSLQPRSSGSSYNEQFF. The V call is TRBV5-1, the J call TRBJ2-1; TRBD2 aligns across 10 bases. The germline V gene has CDR1 SGHRS and CDR2 YFSETQ. The V gene end was trimmed by 1 base and the J gene end by 0 bases; junction bases not matched to a gene: 10. The CDR3 is 19 amino acids. Full variable domain (rest looked up from reference TRBV5-1 and TRBJ2-1): KAGVTQTPRYLIKTRGQQVTLSCSPISGHRSVSWYQQTPGQGLQFLFEYFSETQRNKGNFPGRFSGRQFSNSRSEMNVSTLELGDSALYLCASSLQPRSSGSSYNEQFFGPGTRLTVL.

The CDR3 protein is CASSLVAGLGGRTQYF. The CDR3 DNA reads TGTGCCAGCAGCTTAGTTGCGGGACTAGGGGGGAGGACGCAGTATTTT. This chain uses TRBV7-2 with TRBJ2-3, with 8 positions matching TRBD2. The CDR3 contains 16 residues. After removal of 1 base from V and 9 bases from J, the junction contained 12 bases not matched to a gene. Per germline, CDR1 SGHTA and CDR2 FQGNSA.

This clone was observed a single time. The CDR3 nucleotides are TGTGCCAGCAGCCCAAGGGGGCCCACTAATGAAAAACTGTTTTTT. Its translation: CASSPRGPTNEKLFF. The rearrangement joins TRBV13 to TRBJ1-4; 7 positions agree with TRBD1. Germline CDR1 and CDR2: PRHDT and FYEKMQ (reference sequence). The length of the CDR3 is 15 residues. Trimming cost V 5 bases and J 2 bases; bases outside gene matches: 5.

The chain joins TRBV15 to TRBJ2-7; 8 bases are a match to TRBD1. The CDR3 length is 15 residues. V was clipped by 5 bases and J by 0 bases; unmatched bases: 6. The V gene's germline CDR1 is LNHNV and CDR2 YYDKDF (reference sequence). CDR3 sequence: CATSSRQGRSYEQYF. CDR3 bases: TGTGCCACCAGCTCGCGACAGGGGCGCTCCTACGAGCAGTACTTC.

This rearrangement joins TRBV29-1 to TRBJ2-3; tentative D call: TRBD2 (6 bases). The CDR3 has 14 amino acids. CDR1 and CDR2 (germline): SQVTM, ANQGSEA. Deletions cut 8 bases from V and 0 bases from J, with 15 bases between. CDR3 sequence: CSLGVAESTDTQYF. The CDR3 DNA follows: TGCAGCCTTGGGGTAGCGGAGAGCACAGATACGCAGTATTTT.

Written as DNA, the CDR3 is TGTGCCAGCAGACCGGACAGGAAGCATGGCTACACCTTC. Protein sequence: CASRPDRKHGYTF. This rearrangement joins TRBV7-9 to TRBJ1-2, with TRBD1 matching over 7 bases. The CDR3 sequence is 13 residues long. Losses at the gene ends were 6 bases for V and 6 bases for J; bases not matched to a gene: 7. Germline V gene lookup returns CDR1 SEHNR and CDR2 FQNEAQ (reference sequence).

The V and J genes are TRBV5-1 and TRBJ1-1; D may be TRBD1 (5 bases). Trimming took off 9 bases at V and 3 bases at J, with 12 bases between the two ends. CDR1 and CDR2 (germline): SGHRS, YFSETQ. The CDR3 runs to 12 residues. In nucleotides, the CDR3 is TGCGCCATCCAGACAGCAGACACTGAAGCTTTCTTT. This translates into CAIQTADTEAFF. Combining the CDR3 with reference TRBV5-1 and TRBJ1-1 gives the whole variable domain KAGVTQTPRYLIKTRGQQVTLSCSPISGHRSVSWYQQTPGQGLQFLFEYFSETQRNKGNFPGRFSGRQFSNSRSEMNVSTLELGDSALYLCAIQTADTEAFFGQGTRLTVV.

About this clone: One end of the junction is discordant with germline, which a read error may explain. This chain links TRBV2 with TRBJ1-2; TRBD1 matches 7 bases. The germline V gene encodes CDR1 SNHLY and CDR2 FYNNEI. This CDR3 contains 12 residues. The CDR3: CASSPGQPPLSF. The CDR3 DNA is TGTGCCAGCAGTCCGGGACAGCCTCCCCTCTCCTTC. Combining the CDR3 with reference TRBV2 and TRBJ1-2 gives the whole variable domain EPEVTQTPSHQVTQMGQEVILRCVPISNHLYFYWYRQILGQKVEFLVSFYNNEISEKSEIFDDQFSVERPDGSNFTLKIRSTKLEDSAMYFCASSPGQPPLSFGSGTRLTVV.

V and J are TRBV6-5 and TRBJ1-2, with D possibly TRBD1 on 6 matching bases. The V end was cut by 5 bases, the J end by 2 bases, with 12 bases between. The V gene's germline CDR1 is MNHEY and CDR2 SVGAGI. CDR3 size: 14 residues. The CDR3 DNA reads TGTGCCAGCAGTCCTGGACAGACAAACTATGGCTACACCTTC. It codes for CASSPGQTNYGYTF.

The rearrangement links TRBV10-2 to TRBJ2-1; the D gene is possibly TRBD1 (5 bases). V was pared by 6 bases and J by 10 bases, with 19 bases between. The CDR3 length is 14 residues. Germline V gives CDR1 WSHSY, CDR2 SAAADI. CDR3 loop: CASRVNVGQYEQFF. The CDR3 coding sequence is TGCGCCAGCAGAGTAAACGTAGGACAATACGAGCAGTTCTTC.

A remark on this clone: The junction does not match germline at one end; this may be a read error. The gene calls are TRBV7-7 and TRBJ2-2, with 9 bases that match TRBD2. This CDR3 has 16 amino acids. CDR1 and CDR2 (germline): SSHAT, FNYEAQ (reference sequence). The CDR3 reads CASSPGAGGSTGELFF. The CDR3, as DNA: TGTGCTAGCAGCCCGGGAGCGGGAGGCTCCACCGGGGAGCTGTTTTTT.

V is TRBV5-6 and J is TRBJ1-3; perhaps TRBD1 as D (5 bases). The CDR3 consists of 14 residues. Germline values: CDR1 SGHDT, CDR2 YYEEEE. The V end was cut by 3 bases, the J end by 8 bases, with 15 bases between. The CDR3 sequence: CASSSAGQGHTIYF. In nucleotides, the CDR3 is TGTGCCAGCAGCTCGGCCGGGCAGGGCCACACCATATATTTT.

Here the CDR3 reads CASSQVVNQPQHF. The CDR3 DNA follows: TGCGCCAGCAGCCAAGTAGTAAATCAGCCCCAGCATTTT. The genes are TRBV4-1 and TRBJ1-5, with D unclear. Germline V CDR1 and CDR2: MGHRA, YSYEKL. The CDR3 totals 13 residues. V was cut by 1 base and J by 4 bases, with 5 bases left in between.